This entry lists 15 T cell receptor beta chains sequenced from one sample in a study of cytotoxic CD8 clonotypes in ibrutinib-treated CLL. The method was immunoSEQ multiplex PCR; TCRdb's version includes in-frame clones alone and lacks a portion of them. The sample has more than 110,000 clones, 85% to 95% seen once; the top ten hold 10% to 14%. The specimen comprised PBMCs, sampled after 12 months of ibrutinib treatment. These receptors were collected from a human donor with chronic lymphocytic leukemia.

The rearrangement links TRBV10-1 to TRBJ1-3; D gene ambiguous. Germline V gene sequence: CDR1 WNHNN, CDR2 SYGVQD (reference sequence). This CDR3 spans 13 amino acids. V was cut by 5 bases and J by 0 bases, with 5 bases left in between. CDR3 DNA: TGCGCCAGCAGTAGTTCCTCTGGAAACACCATATATTTT. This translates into CASSSSSGNTIYF.

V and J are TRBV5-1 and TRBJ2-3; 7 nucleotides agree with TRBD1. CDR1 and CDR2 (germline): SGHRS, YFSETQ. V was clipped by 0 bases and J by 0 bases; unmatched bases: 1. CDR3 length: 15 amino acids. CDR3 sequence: CASSLVGQSTDTQYF. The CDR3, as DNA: TGCGCCAGCAGCTTGGTGGGACAGAGCACAGATACGCAGTATTTT. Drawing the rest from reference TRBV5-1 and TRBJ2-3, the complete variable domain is KAGVTQTPRYLIKTRGQQVTLSCSPISGHRSVSWYQQTPGQGLQFLFEYFSETQRNKGNFPGRFSGRQFSNSRSEMNVSTLELGDSALYLCASSLVGQSTDTQYFGPGTRLTVL.

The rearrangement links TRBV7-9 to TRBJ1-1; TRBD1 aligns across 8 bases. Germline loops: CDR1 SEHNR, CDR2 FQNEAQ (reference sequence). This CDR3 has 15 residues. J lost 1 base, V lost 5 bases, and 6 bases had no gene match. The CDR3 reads CASSPAQGANTEAFF. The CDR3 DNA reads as TGTGCCAGCAGCCCAGCCCAGGGGGCGAACACTGAAGCTTTCTTT.

The CDR3 reads CASSDRRDGTQYF. Here the CDR3 DNA reads TGTGCCAGCAGCGACCGACGAGATGGGACCCAGTACTTC. The V and J genes are TRBV7-6 and TRBJ2-5, with no clear D. The CDR3 sequence is 13 residues long. The V end lost 5 bases, the J end lost 7 bases, and 14 bases lay between the germline ends. CDR1 SGHVS and CDR2 FNYEAQ come from the germline V gene.

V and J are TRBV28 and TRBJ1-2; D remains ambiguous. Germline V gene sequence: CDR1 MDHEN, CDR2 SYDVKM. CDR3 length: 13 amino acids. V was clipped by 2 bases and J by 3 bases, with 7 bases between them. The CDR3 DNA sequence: TGTGCCAGCAGTTTAGGACTAGACTATGGCTACACCTTC. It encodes CASSLGLDYGYTF.

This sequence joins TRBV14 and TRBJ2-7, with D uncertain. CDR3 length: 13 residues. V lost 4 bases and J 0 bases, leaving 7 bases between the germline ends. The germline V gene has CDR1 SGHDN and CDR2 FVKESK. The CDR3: CASSPYASYEQYF. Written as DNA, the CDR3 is TGTGCCAGCAGCCCTTACGCCTCCTACGAGCAGTACTTC.

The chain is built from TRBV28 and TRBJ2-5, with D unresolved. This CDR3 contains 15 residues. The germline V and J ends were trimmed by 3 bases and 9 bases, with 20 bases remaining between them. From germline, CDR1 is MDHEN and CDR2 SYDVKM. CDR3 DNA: TGTGCCAGCAGTTTTAGTCCCCAGCCAAGATTGGCCCAGTACTTC. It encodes CASSFSPQPRLAQYF. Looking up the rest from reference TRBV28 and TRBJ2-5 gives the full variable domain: DVKVTQSSRYLVKRTGEKVFLECVQDMDHENMFWYRQDPGLGLRLIYFSYDVKMKEKGDIPEGYSVSREKKERFSLILESASTNQTSMYLCASSFSPQPRLAQYFGPGTRLLVL.

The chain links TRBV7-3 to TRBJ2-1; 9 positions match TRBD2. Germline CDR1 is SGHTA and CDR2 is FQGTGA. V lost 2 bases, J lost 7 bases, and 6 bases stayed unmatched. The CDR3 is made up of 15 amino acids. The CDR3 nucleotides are TGTGCCAGCAGCTTAGCGGGAGGGCCCAGGAATGAGCAGTTCTTC. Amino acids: CASSLAGGPRNEQFF.

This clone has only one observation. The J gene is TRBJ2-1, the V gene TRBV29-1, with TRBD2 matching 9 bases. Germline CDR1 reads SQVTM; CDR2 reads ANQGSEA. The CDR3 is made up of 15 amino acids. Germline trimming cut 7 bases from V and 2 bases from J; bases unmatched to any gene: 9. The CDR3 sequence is CSGDSGRRPYNEQFF. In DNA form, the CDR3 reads TGCAGCGGAGATAGCGGGAGAAGGCCCTACAATGAGCAGTTCTTC.

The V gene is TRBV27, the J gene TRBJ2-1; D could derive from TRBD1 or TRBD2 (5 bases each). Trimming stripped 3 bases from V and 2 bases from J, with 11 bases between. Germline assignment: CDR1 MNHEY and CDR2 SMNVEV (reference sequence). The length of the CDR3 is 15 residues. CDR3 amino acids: CASSFEGLTYNEQFF. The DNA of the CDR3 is TGTGCCAGCAGTTTCGAGGGGCTTACCTACAATGAGCAGTTCTTC.

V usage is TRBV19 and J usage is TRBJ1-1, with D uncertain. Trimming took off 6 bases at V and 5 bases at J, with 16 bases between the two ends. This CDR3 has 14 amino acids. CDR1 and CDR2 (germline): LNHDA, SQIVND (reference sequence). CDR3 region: CASSLGEGRTEAFF. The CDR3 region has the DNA TGTGCCAGTAGCCTCGGCGAAGGGCGGACTGAAGCTTTCTTT. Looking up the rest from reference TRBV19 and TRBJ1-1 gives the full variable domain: DGGITQSPKYLFRKEGQNVTLSCEQNLNHDAMYWYRQDPGQGLRLIYYSQIVNDFQKGDIAEGYSVSREKKESFPLTVTSAQKNPTAFYLCASSLGEGRTEAFFGQGTRLTVV.

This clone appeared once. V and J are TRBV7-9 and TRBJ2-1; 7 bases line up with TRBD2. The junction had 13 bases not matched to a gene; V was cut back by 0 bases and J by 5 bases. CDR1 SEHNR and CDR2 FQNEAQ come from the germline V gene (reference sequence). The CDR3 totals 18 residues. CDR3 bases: TGTGCCAGCAGCTTAGCGCCCGGGTTAGCGGGCCGTGACAATGAGCAGTTCTTC. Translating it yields CASSLAPGLAGRDNEQFF. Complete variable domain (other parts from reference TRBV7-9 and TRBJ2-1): DTGVSQNPRHKITKRGQNVTFRCDPISEHNRLYWYRQTLGQGPEFLTYFQNEAQLEKSRLLSDRFSAERPKGSFSTLEIQRTEQGDSAMYLCASSLAPGLAGRDNEQFFGPGTRLTVL.

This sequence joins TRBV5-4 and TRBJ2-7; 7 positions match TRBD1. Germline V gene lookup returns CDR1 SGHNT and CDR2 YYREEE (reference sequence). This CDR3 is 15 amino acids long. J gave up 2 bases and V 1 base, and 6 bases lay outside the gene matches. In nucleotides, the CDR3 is TGTGCCAGCAGCTTGCCGGGACAGTCGCCCTACGAGCAGTACTTC. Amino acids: CASSLPGQSPYEQYF.

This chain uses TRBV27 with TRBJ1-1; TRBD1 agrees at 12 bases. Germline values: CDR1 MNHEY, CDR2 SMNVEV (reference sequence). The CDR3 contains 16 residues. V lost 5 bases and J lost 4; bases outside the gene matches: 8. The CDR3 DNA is TGTGCCAGCAGTCCTGGGACAGGGGGCGCCGGCACTGAAGCTTTCTTT. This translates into CASSPGTGGAGTEAFF.

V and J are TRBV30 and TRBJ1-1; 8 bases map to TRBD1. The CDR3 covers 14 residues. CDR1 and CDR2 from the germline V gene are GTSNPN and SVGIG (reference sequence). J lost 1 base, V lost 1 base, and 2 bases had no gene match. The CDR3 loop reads CAWSGQGKNTEAFF. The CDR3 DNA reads TGTGCCTGGAGTGGACAGGGGAAGAACACTGAAGCTTTCTTT.